Listed below are T cell receptor beta chains from one sample, sequenced in a study of T cells after posttransplantation cyclophosphamide. Sequencing was performed with immunoSEQ multiplex PCR; in TCRdb, only in-frame clones are kept and a portion is missing. The sample holds around 20,000 clones, roughly 85% seen once. Sequences were obtained from memory CD4+ T cells sorted from blood. These TCRs come from a man in his thirties or forties in good health and a related stem cell transplant donor. Both conserved end residues are part of each CDR3. The D gene is left open where the match is weak. Clone sizes are given selectively: once, few, many, or a class where the clone is expanded.

CDR3,DNA,J,D,V,size
CAISETPGQGYEQYF,TGTGCCATCAGTGAGACTCCCGGACAGGGCTACGAGCAGTACTTC,TRBJ2-7,TRBD1,TRBV10-3,.
CASSDRGTGNTIYF,TGTGCCAGCAGTGACAGGGGGACGGGAAACACCATATATTTT,TRBJ1-3,TRBD1,TRBV6-1,.
CASSLGAGANEQFF,TGCGCCAGCAGCCTGGGGGCGGGGGCCAATGAGCAGTTCTTC,TRBJ2-1,.,TRBV5-1,.
CAADRGDNEKLFF,TGTGCCGCCGACAGGGGAGATAATGAAAAACTGTTTTTT,TRBJ1-4,TRBD1,TRBV7-9,.
CASSFTGTDTQYF,TGTGCCAGCAGCTTTACAGGGACAGATACGCAGTATTTT,TRBJ2-3,.,TRBV7-2,.
CASSIGGGRNEQYF,TGTGCCAGTAGTATCGGGGGGGGCAGGAACGAGCAGTACTTC,TRBJ2-7,TRBD2,TRBV19,few
CASSLRGGPANTGELFF,TGTGCCAGCAGCTTGAGGGGGGGCCCGGCGAACACCGGGGAGCTGTTTTTT,TRBJ2-2,.,TRBV5-6,.
CASSPRGIAGGQEQFF,TGTGCCAGCAGCCCCCGGGGGATAGCGGGGGGTCAAGAGCAGTTCTTC,TRBJ2-1,TRBD2,TRBV7-3,.
CASSAREGTEAFF,TGTGCCAGCAGTGCCAGGGAGGGAACTGAAGCTTTCTTT,TRBJ1-1,.,TRBV2,.
CASSYRGGETQYF,TGTGCCAGCAGTTACAGGGGGGGAGAGACCCAGTACTTC,TRBJ2-5,.,TRBV6-6,.
CASSLLRRAGTYEQYF,TGTGCCAGCAGCCTCCTTCGACGGGCAGGGACCTACGAGCAGTACTTC,TRBJ2-7,.,TRBV4-2,.
CASRGKQAGRGSYEQYF,TGTGCCAGTCGAGGGAAGCAGGCGGGGCGAGGATCCTACGAGCAGTACTTC,TRBJ2-7,.,TRBV19,few
CASSLILAGRVNGNTIYF,TGTGCCAGCAGCCTGATCCTAGCGGGCAGGGTGAATGGAAACACCATATATTTT,TRBJ1-3,.,TRBV7-6,.
CASGPPGRGEETQYF,TGTGCCAGCGGCCCACCCGGTAGGGGTGAGGAGACCCAGTACTTC,TRBJ2-5,.,TRBV11-2,once
CASAWDRAETQYF,TGTGCCAGCGCGTGGGACAGGGCAGAGACCCAGTACTTC,TRBJ2-5,TRBD1,TRBV2,.
CASSTQGSWKSSYEQYF,TGTGCCAGTAGTACACAGGGCAGTTGGAAAAGCTCCTACGAGCAGTACTTC,TRBJ2-7,.,TRBV19,.
CSAPGGDTQYF,TGCAGTGCCCCAGGGGGAGATACGCAGTATTTT,TRBJ2-3,TRBD1,TRBV20-1,.
CASSYLAVSGTQYF,TGTGCCAGCAGTTACCTAGCGGTCTCAGGGACCCAGTACTTC,TRBJ2-5,TRBD2,TRBV6-5,.
CASSVQGRETQYF,TGTGCCAGCAGTGTTCAGGGGAGAGAGACCCAGTACTTC,TRBJ2-5,.,TRBV28,.
CASSIDRGGTEAFF,TGTGCCAGCAGCATCGACAGGGGGGGGACTGAAGCTTTCTTT,TRBJ1-1,TRBD1,TRBV5-4,.
CASRGTFSYEQYF,TGTGCCAGCAGAGGGACTTTCTCCTACGAGCAGTACTTC,TRBJ2-7,.,TRBV2,.
CASRVAGGLNEQFF,TGTGCCAGCAGGGTAGCGGGGGGGCTGAATGAGCAGTTCTTC,TRBJ2-1,TRBD2,TRBV27,.
CASSWTGTSGAETQYF,TGTGCCAGCAGCTGGACAGGGACTAGCGGGGCAGAGACCCAGTACTTC,TRBJ2-5,TRBD2,TRBV7-3,.
CASSPPGQAYNEQFF,TGTGCCAGTAGCCCACCGGGACAGGCGTACAATGAGCAGTTCTTC,TRBJ2-1,TRBD1,TRBV19,.
CASSEEGFGYGYTF,TGTGCCAGCAGTGAGGAGGGTTTCGGTTATGGCTACACCTTC,TRBJ1-2,.,TRBV2,.
CASSPSKGKRPEAFF,TGTGCCAGCAGCCCTTCGAAGGGGAAGCGCCCTGAAGCTTTCTTT,TRBJ1-1,.,TRBV7-6,.
CASSPLAGGLFF,TGTGCCAGCAGCCCCCTAGCGGGGGGTCTGTTTTTT,TRBJ2-2,TRBD2,TRBV9,.
CASSFLAGVSDTQYF,TGTGCCAGCAGCTTCCTAGCGGGGGTCTCAGATACGCAGTATTTT,TRBJ2-3,TRBD2,TRBV9,.
CASSLGGGNNEKLFF,TGCGCCAGCAGCTTGGGCGGGGGAAATAATGAAAAACTGTTTTTT,TRBJ1-4,.,TRBV5-1,.
CASSILRTRNTDTQYF,TGTGCCAGCAGTATCCTTAGGACTAGGAACACAGATACGCAGTATTTT,TRBJ2-3,TRBD2,TRBV2,.
CASSQEGGGGADTQYF,TGTGCCAGCAGCCAAGAAGGAGGAGGGGGGGCAGATACGCAGTATTTT,TRBJ2-3,.,TRBV4-2,.
CASSLGNRENTEAFF,TGCGCCAGCAGCTTGGGGAACAGGGAAAACACTGAAGCTTTCTTT,TRBJ1-1,.,TRBV5-1,.
CASSLGTVGYTF,TGCGCCAGCAGCTTGGGGACTGTAGGCTACACCTTC,TRBJ1-2,.,TRBV5-1,once
CASSSGTGFASGELFF,TGTGCCAGCAGCTCAGGGACAGGGTTTGCGTCCGGGGAGCTGTTTTTT,TRBJ2-2,TRBD1,TRBV7-3,.
CASSLNRANSPLHF,TGTGCCAGCAGCTTGAACAGGGCGAATTCACCCCTCCACTTT,TRBJ1-6,.,TRBV5-5,.
CASSDRDRANWEQYF,TGTGCCAGCTCGGACAGGGACAGGGCGAATTGGGAGCAGTACTTC,TRBJ2-7,TRBD1,TRBV18,.
CASSTGTSGYEEQFF,TGTGCCAGTAGTACCGGGACTAGTGGCTATGAGGAGCAGTTCTTC,TRBJ2-1,TRBD2,TRBV19,.
CASSLAGGGYEQYF,TGTGCCAGCAGCTTAGCGGGGGGTGGGTACGAGCAGTACTTC,TRBJ2-7,.,TRBV7-6,.
CASSRPGQGPYNEQFF,TGTGCCAGCAGTCGGCCGGGACAGGGCCCCTACAATGAGCAGTTCTTC,TRBJ2-1,TRBD1,TRBV27,.
CASSQDAGGNYGYTF,TGTGCCAGCAGCCAAGATGCAGGGGGAAACTACGGCTACACCTTC,TRBJ1-2,TRBD1,TRBV4-2,.